One and the same sample provided the 25 T cell receptor beta chains below, sequenced in a study of blood T cell repertoires in COVID-19. The protocol was immunoSEQ multiplex PCR, while the TCRdb copy is restricted to in-frame clones and leaves out a portion. The sample records just over 300,000 clones, 85% to 90% being singletons. Sequenced material: PBMCs or T cells enriched from blood (not recorded which). These receptors were obtained from a man aged 25 to 45 who had recovered from COVID-19.

This sequence joins TRBV12-1 and TRBJ2-7; the D segment call TRBD2 is taken from the table without a DNA check. TRBV12-1 is an annotated pseudogene. The CDR3 is made up of 18 amino acids. This chain's CDR3 is CASSFGASTSGMAYEQYF. Written as DNA, the CDR3 is TGTGCCAGCAGCTTTGGCGCCTCGACTAGCGGGATGGCCTACGAGCAGTACTTC.

This clone was seen only once. CDR3 bases: TGTGCCAGCAGTTTCACAGGGGGGGCTAATGAAAAACTGTTTTTT. Its translation: CASSFTGGANEKLFF. V is TRBV27 and J is TRBJ1-4, with 8 bases identical to TRBD1. Trimming removed 3 bases from V and 3 bases from J; junction bases left unmatched: 3. This CDR3 is 15 amino acids long. Germline V lookup: CDR1 MNHEY, CDR2 SMNVEV (reference sequence).

This sequence joins TRBV27 and TRBJ1-2; TRBD1 agrees at 9 bases. Germline assignment: CDR1 MNHEY and CDR2 SMNVEV (reference sequence). With 8 bases clipped from V and 5 bases from J, the junction kept 9 bases outside the gene matches. This CDR3 spans 14 amino acids. For the CDR3, the DNA is TGTGCCAGCGGAATGGACAGGGGAATATATGGCTACACCTTC. Its protein product is CASGMDRGIYGYTF.

The chain uses TRBV27 and TRBJ1-2, with TRBD1 identical over 9 bases. The V gene's germline CDR1 is MNHEY and CDR2 SMNVEV (reference sequence). The V and J ends lost 3 bases and 2 bases, in that order; junction bases with no gene match: 7. The CDR3 spans 16 residues. The DNA for the CDR3 is TGTGCCAGCAGTTTGGGACAGGGAGGGGGGAACTATGGCTACACCTTC. Its translation: CASSLGQGGGNYGYTF.

This rearrangement joins TRBV24-1 to TRBJ1-5; possibly TRBD1 for D (5 bases). The CDR3 is 14 residues long. Per the germline V gene, CDR1 is KGHDR and CDR2 is SFDVKD. V lost 4 bases to trimming and J lost 9 bases, with 15 bases between them. The CDR3 sequence is CATSDPRTKRPQHF. CDR3 in DNA: TGTGCCACCAGTGACCCCAGGACAAAACGGCCCCAGCATTTT.

The J gene is TRBJ1-5, the V gene TRBV28; D not certain. V gave up 3 bases and J gave up 0 bases, with 15 bases separating them. CDR3 size: 17 residues. The germline V gene encodes CDR1 MDHEN and CDR2 SYDVKM. In DNA, the CDR3 is TGTGCCAGCAGTTTTCTCCCCGGGGATATTAGCAATCAGCCCCAGCATTTT. Its translation is CASSFLPGDISNQPQHF.

V gene TRBV6-6 combines with J gene TRBJ2-3, with D unresolved. CDR1 MNHNY and CDR2 SVGAGI come from the germline V gene (reference sequence). V was shortened by 2 bases and J by 3 bases, with 9 bases between the two germline ends. The CDR3 has 14 amino acids. As DNA, the CDR3 is TGTGCCAGCAGTTACGGGCGTAGTACAGATACGCAGTATTTT. It is translated as CASSYGRSTDTQYF.

The V and J genes are TRBV27 and TRBJ2-7; tentatively, D is TRBD2 (6 bases). V was cut by 5 bases and J by 1 base, with 15 bases left in between. This CDR3 region has 15 residues. The germline CDR1 and CDR2 sequences are MNHEY and SMNVEV (reference sequence). This CDR3 is CASSPRLVRSYEQYF. The CDR3 coding sequence is TGTGCCAGCAGTCCGAGACTAGTCCGGTCCTACGAGCAGTACTTC.

V is TRBV7-8 and J is TRBJ2-7; TRBD1 agrees at 7 bases. Germline CDR1 reads SGHVS; CDR2 reads FQNEAQ. The CDR3 totals 14 residues. With V trimmed by 5 bases and J by 2 bases, 6 bases remained unmatched. CDR3 sequence reads: CASSQGVGAYEQYF. The CDR3 region has the DNA TGTGCCAGCAGCCAGGGGGTGGGGGCCTACGAGCAGTACTTC.

The table lists this clone with a few counts. Written as DNA, the CDR3 is TGTGCCACCAGAGGTAACTATCGCGGGGGCACTGAAGCTTTCTTT. Encoded protein: CATRGNYRGGTEAFF. V gene TRBV24-1 combines with J gene TRBJ1-1; the D gene is possibly TRBD1 (5 bases). The CDR3 length is 15 residues. The germline V gene encodes CDR1 KGHDR and CDR2 SFDVKD. V lost 7 bases and J 4 bases, leaving 18 bases between the germline ends.

This chain links TRBV7-8 with TRBJ2-7, with 7 bases lining up with TRBD1. Germline V gene sequence: CDR1 SGHVS, CDR2 FQNEAQ. This CDR3 region has 15 residues. With V trimmed by 4 bases and J by 3 bases, 9 bases remained unmatched. The CDR3 spells CASSSFPDRFYEQYF. In nucleotides, the CDR3 is TGTGCCAGCAGCTCCTTTCCGGACAGGTTCTACGAGCAGTACTTC.

The J gene is TRBJ2-7, the V gene TRBV7-9, with TRBD1 matching 7 bases. The V and J ends lost 5 bases and 0 bases, in that order; junction bases with no gene match: 4. The CDR3 is made up of 14 amino acids. CDR1 and CDR2 from the germline V gene are SEHNR and FQNEAQ (reference sequence). The CDR3 sequence is CASSAWDSSYEQYF. The CDR3 DNA follows: TGTGCCAGCAGCGCATGGGACAGCTCCTACGAGCAGTACTTC.

This rearrangement joins TRBV28 to TRBJ1-2; TRBD1 matches 10 bases. The germline V gene encodes CDR1 MDHEN and CDR2 SYDVKM. V trimming: 6 bases; J trimming: 6 bases; junction bases outside the gene matches: 13. The length of the CDR3 is 16 residues. CDR3 region: CASSVGTGAPWDGYTF. The DNA for the CDR3 is TGTGCCAGCAGCGTGGGGACAGGGGCCCCCTGGGATGGCTACACCTTC.

This rearrangement joins TRBV19 to TRBJ2-3; 8 bases align to TRBD2. The CDR3 is 17 amino acids. Germline loops: CDR1 LNHDA, CDR2 SQIVND (reference sequence). Losses at the gene ends were 3 bases for V and 6 bases for J; bases not matched to a gene: 14. CDR3 DNA sequence: TGTGCCAGTAGTATTGGCCGTGGTAGCGGGACTTGGGATACGCAGTATTTT. Translated: CASSIGRGSGTWDTQYF.

The V call is TRBV7-9, the J call TRBJ2-1; D is possibly TRBD1 (6 bases). The germline V gene encodes CDR1 SEHNR and CDR2 FQNEAQ (reference sequence). The V end lost 1 base, the J end lost 0 bases, and 13 bases lay between the germline ends. CDR3 size: 17 residues. The chain's CDR3 is CASSLVPDRYSYNEQFF. DNA for the CDR3: TGTGCCAGCAGCTTAGTTCCGGACAGATACTCCTACAATGAGCAGTTCTTC.

This clone is a singleton in its sample. The chain combines TRBV15 with TRBJ1-1, with TRBD1 matching 8 bases. Germline values: CDR1 LNHNV, CDR2 YYDKDF (reference sequence). Trimming took 4 bases from V and 1 from J; bases not matched to a gene: 2. The CDR3 loop spans 14 amino acids. The chain's CDR3 is CATSTGGRNTEAFF. As DNA, the CDR3 is TGTGCCACCAGCACAGGGGGCCGGAACACTGAAGCTTTCTTT.

The chain has TRBV4-1 and TRBJ2-3; 12 positions agree with TRBD2. CDR3 length: 16 amino acids. Germline CDR1 and CDR2: MGHRA and YSYEKL. V shed 2 bases and J 8 bases; nucleotides not matched to a gene: 8. CDR3 nucleotide sequence: TGCGCCAGCAGCCAACCTAGCGGGGGGGTATCGGGTACGCAGTATTTT. Translated, it gives CASSQPSGGVSGTQYF.

The V and J genes are TRBV6-5 and TRBJ1-1, with 9 bases that match TRBD1. V trimming: 6 bases; J trimming: 5 bases; junction bases outside the gene matches: 4. CDR1 and CDR2 (germline): MNHEY, SVGAGI. This CDR3 spans 13 amino acids. The CDR3 loop reads CASRGQGGTEAFF. CDR3 DNA: TGTGCCAGCAGGGGACAGGGAGGGACTGAAGCTTTCTTT.

This clone was seen a handful of times. The chain has TRBV28 and TRBJ1-1; TRBD1 aligns across 10 bases. The CDR3 extends over 16 amino acids. V shed 0 bases, J shed 3 bases, and the junction held 4 bases outside the gene matches. Germline lookup yields CDR1 MDHEN and CDR2 SYDVKM. DNA of the CDR3: TGTGCCAGCAGTTTATGGGACAGGGGGAGGGACACTGAAGCTTTCTTT. It specifies CASSLWDRGRDTEAFF.

The chain is built from TRBV19 and TRBJ1-1; 7 bases align to TRBD1. The J segment lost 1 base and the V segment lost 6 bases, leaving 5 bases of the junction unmatched. In germline, CDR1 is LNHDA, CDR2 SQIVND (reference sequence). This CDR3 has 14 residues. The DNA of the CDR3 is TGTGCCAGTAGCGGGGGGGACAGGAACACTGAAGCTTTCTTT. Translation gives CASSGGDRNTEAFF.

The rearrangement joins TRBV7-9 to TRBJ2-2, with D possibly TRBD1 on 6 matching bases. Deletions cut 3 bases from V and 5 bases from J, with 10 bases between. Germline lookup yields CDR1 SEHNR and CDR2 FQNEAQ (reference sequence). The CDR3 runs to 14 residues. The CDR3 DNA reads as TGTGCCAGCAGCTTGTCAGGGGTAACCGGGGAGCTGTTTTTT. Its protein product is CASSLSGVTGELFF.

The V call is TRBV7-6, the J call TRBJ2-3; 13 nucleotides line up with TRBD2. Unmatched junction bases numbered 19, after V lost 7 bases and J lost 0 bases. This CDR3 is built from 21 residues. In germline, CDR1 is SGHVS, CDR2 FNYEAQ. The CDR3 DNA reads as TGTGCCAGCAACCCGACCTCTAGGACTAGCGGGGGTGGTGCTAGCACAGATACGCAGTATTTT. Amino acid sequence: CASNPTSRTSGGGASTDTQYF.

This chain connects TRBV6-5 to TRBJ2-2, with TRBD2 identical over 8 bases. J gave up 1 base and V 0 bases, and 1 base lay outside the gene matches. The CDR3 contains 16 residues. From germline, CDR1 is MNHEY and CDR2 SVGAGI. In DNA, the CDR3 is TGTGCCAGCAGTTACTCCGGGGGGGGGAACACCGGGGAGCTGTTTTTT. Its protein product is CASSYSGGGNTGELFF.

The rearrangement uses TRBV9 and TRBJ1-6; tentatively, D is TRBD1 (6 bases). Trimming left V 4 bases short and J 6 bases short, with 17 bases between. Per germline, CDR1 SGDLS and CDR2 YYNGEE. The CDR3 has 16 amino acids. In nucleotides, the CDR3 is TGTGCCAGCAGCCTCAGCCCCAGGGGATCTAATTCACCCCTCCACTTT. Amino acids: CASSLSPRGSNSPLHF.

The CDR3 spells CASSLGDRIYEQYF. The CDR3 nucleotides read TGTGCCAGCAGCTTAGGGGACAGGATCTACGAGCAGTACTTC. The chain employs TRBV7-9 and TRBJ2-7; 8 nucleotides agree with TRBD1. Germline CDR1 SEHNR, CDR2 FQNEAQ (reference sequence). CDR3 size: 14 residues. Trimming cost V 1 base and J 3 bases; bases outside gene matches: 2.